This entry concerns a single T cell receptor beta chain. This entry belongs to a study of blood T cell repertoires in COVID-19. Study-wide background: Donors in the United States, Italy and Spain gave samples during acute or convalescent COVID-19. Nucleic acid was either cDNA or gDNA, and it came from T cells, B-cell-depleted T cells, or PBMCs.

The CDR3 totals 13 residues. Per the germline V gene, CDR1 is MNHEY and CDR2 is SVGAGI. The V segment lost 6 bases and the J segment 3 bases; nucleotides outside the gene matches: 2. Original data processing: Estimates of nucleated cell counts were drawn from the amplification of reference gene primers. Produced via immunoSEQ multiplex PCR; TCRdb's table is partial and in-frame only. V and J calls and clone size are copied from that table; D and trimming were computed from the DNA. The table records under 200,000 clones, 88% of them present only once. The TCR sequence derives from a man aged 40-55 years with active or convalescent COVID-19. The chain is built from TRBV6-5 and TRBJ2-7, with 10 bases aligning to TRBD1. Input material: peripheral blood. In nucleotides, the CDR3 is TGTGCCAGCAGACGGGACAGGGGCTACGAGCAGTACTTC. Translated: CASRRDRGYEQYF.